Described below is a single TCR beta chain sequence and its context. The data belong to a study of shared clonotypes between healthy human individuals. For the study at large: The cohort comprised a couple of women and a few men. Their ages spanned 18 to 49 years. Each donor contributed plates that comprised three CD4 naive, three CD4 memory, two CD8 naive and one CD8 memory.

Produced via immunoSEQ multiplex PCR; TCRdb's table is partial and in-frame only. The sample records about 2.1 million clones, more than 85% being singletons. CD45RO-negative, CCR7-positively selected cells formed the naive CD8 fraction, excluding terminally differentiated effector memory CD45RA+ cells. The CDR3 totals 16 residues. V lost 2 bases and J 0 bases, leaving 14 bases between the germline ends. Per germline, CDR1 ENHRY and CDR2 SYGVKD. V is TRBV10-3 and J is TRBJ2-7, with no clear D. Sequencing was carried out using naive CD8+ T cells from PBMCs. The receptor was derived from a man aged 18 to 35 in good health. Some clones in this sample may be carry-over from other donors' samples. The CDR3 sequence is CAISETLTINSYEQYF. DNA for the CDR3: TGTGCCATCAGTGAGACCTTGACCATCAACTCCTACGAGCAGTACTTC.